Shown below are 9 T cell receptor beta chains from a single sample sequenced in a study of T cell responses to AZD1222 COVID-19 vaccine. TCRdb keeps only in-frame clones here, not all; method: immunoSEQ multiplex PCR. The repertoire consists of fewer than 120,000 clones, with 70% to 90% occurring once and the leading ten covering 3.2%. The sequenced sample was peripheral blood, obtained on day 0 of AZD1222 vaccination. The receptors were sampled from an adult in good health.

This sequence joins TRBV6-5 and TRBJ1-2, with 9 bases matching TRBD1. This CDR3 region has 15 residues. Losses at the gene ends were 0 bases for V and 7 bases for J; bases not matched to a gene: 6. Germline V gene sequence: CDR1 MNHEY, CDR2 SVGAGI. This CDR3 is CASSYSRQGVSGYTF. The DNA for the CDR3 is TGTGCCAGCAGTTACTCCCGACAGGGGGTAAGTGGCTACACCTTC.

This rearrangement joins TRBV19 to TRBJ1-1; no clear D gene. This CDR3 is 15 amino acids long. In germline, CDR1 is LNHDA, CDR2 SQIVND (reference sequence). Trimming took off 7 bases at V and 1 base at J, with 16 bases between the two ends. Written as DNA, the CDR3 is TGTGCCAGTACCCGAATCACGACGGGGAACACTGAAGCTTTCTTT. Translating it yields CASTRITTGNTEAFF.

The chain recombines TRBV7-2 with TRBJ2-3, with 7 nucleotides matching TRBD1. CDR1 SGHTA and CDR2 FQGNSA come from the germline V gene. Trimming cost V 3 bases and J 3 bases; bases outside gene matches: 12. The CDR3 is made up of 17 amino acids. In DNA form, the CDR3 reads TGTGCCAGCAGCTTCCAGGCAGGGGGAACGGTTACAGATACGCAGTATTTT. Its protein is CASSFQAGGTVTDTQYF.

In its sample, this clone was seen a few times. The chain joins TRBV5-1 to TRBJ2-2; D perhaps matches TRBD2 (6 bases). Trimming shortened V by 2 bases and J by 4 bases, and 9 bases separated the two germline ends. This CDR3 has 14 amino acids. Looked up from germline, CDR1 is SGHRS and CDR2 is YFSETQ. The DNA of the CDR3 is TGCGCCAGCAGCTTTGCGGGGACCACCGGGGAGCTGTTTTTT. It codes for CASSFAGTTGELFF.

The gene calls are TRBV14 and TRBJ1-4; D unclear. This CDR3 region has 13 residues. Germline V gene data show CDR1 as SGHDN and CDR2 as FVKESK. Trimming cost V 4 bases and J 7 bases, with 10 bases left between them. For the CDR3, the DNA is TGTGCCAGCAGCCGCATAGTGGGTGAAAAACTGTTTTTT. Residues: CASSRIVGEKLFF.

The chain combines TRBV6-7 with TRBJ2-3; TRBD2 agrees at 14 bases. TRBV6-7 belongs to the ORF category, with a function that is uncertain. This CDR3 has 19 amino acids. V was pared by 1 base and J by 7 bases, with 13 bases of the junction left unmatched. CDR3 coding DNA: TGTGCCAGCAGTTACTGGGGGACTAGCGGGGGTCGCAGTAAGAATACGCAGTATTTT. It is translated as CASSYWGTSGGRSKNTQYF.

The V call is TRBV15, the J call TRBJ1-2; tentatively, D is TRBD1 (5 bases). Germline lookup yields CDR1 LNHNV and CDR2 YYDKDF (reference sequence). Between the trimmed V and J ends, which lost 5 bases and 2 bases, there was a span of 12 bases. The CDR3 runs 14 residues. The CDR3 nucleotides read TGTGCCACCAGCTCATCGACAGAAAACTATGGCTACACCTTC. As protein: CATSSSTENYGYTF.

This clone was found once. This chain connects TRBV3-1 (or the pseudogene TRBV3-2) to TRBJ1-1; TRBD1 is a possible D gene (6 bases). The germline CDR1 and CDR2 sequences are LGHDT and YNNKEL (reference sequence). CDR3 length equals 14 residues. Trimming removed 3 bases from V and 1 base from J, with 9 bases in between. CDR3 sequence (DNA): TGTGCCAGCAGCCACTCGGACAGGAACACTGAAGCTTTCTTT. This codes for CASSHSDRNTEAFF.

In this sample, this clone turned up a few times. The chain uses TRBV2 and TRBJ2-5, with TRBD1 matching over 8 bases. V dropped 7 bases and J dropped 2; count of bases not matched to a gene: 15. Germline V gene lookup returns CDR1 SNHLY and CDR2 FYNNEI. The CDR3 loop spans 17 amino acids. The CDR3 sequence is CASIDGQGNWVQETQYF. The DNA of the CDR3 is TGTGCCAGCATTGACGGACAGGGTAATTGGGTTCAAGAGACCCAGTACTTC.